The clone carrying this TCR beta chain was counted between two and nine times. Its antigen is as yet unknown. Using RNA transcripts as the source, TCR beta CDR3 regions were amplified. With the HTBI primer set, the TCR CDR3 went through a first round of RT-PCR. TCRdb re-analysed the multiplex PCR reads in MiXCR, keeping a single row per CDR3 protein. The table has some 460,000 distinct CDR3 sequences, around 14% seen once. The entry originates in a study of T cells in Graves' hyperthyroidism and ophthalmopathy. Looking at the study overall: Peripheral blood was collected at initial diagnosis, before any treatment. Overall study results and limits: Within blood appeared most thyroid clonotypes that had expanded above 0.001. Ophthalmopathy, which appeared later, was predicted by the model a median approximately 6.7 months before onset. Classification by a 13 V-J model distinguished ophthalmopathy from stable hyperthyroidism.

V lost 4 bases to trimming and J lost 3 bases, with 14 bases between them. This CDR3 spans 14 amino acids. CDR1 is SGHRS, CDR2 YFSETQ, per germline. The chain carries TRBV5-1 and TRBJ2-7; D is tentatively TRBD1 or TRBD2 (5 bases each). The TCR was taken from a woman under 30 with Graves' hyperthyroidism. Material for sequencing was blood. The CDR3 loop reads CASSRDPTYYEQYF. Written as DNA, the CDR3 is TGCGCCAGCAGCAGGGACCCCACCTACTACGAGCAGTACTTC.